Below, 20 T cell receptor beta chains from the same sample are listed, as sequenced in a study of CD8+ T cells in alopecia areata. TCR sequencing used cDNA made by reverse transcription of extracted RNA. The protocol was immunoSEQ multiplex PCR, while the TCRdb copy is restricted to in-frame clones and leaves out a portion. The sample lists roughly 59,000 clones; around half were seen once. Sequences were derived from CD8+ T cells sorted from blood, sampled at week 0. These receptors originate from a human donor with alopecia areata.

The chain recombines TRBV9 with TRBJ2-7; a weak D match, TRBD1 (6 bases). V dropped 4 bases and J dropped 2 bases, with 7 bases sitting between them. The CDR3 consists of 12 residues. The germline V gene has CDR1 SGDLS and CDR2 YYNGEE. The CDR3 DNA reads TGTGCCAGCAGCCGGGACACCTACGAGCAGTACTTC. Its translation: CASSRDTYEQYF.

This clone was detected only once. In DNA, the CDR3 is TGCGCCAGCAGCCACTCTCTAGCGGGGTCCTACAATGAGCAGTTCTTC. Translation gives CASSHSLAGSYNEQFF. The gene calls are TRBV4-3 and TRBJ2-1; 9 bases match TRBD2. Germline CDR1 is LGHNA and CDR2 is YSLEER. J gave up 1 base and V 3 bases, and 4 bases lay outside the gene matches. This CDR3 has 16 residues.

The chain recombines TRBV6-4 with TRBJ2-3; TRBD1 might be the D (6 bases). The CDR3 runs 14 residues. V lost 3 bases to trimming and J lost 2 bases, with 9 bases between them. CDR1 MRHNA and CDR2 SNTAGT come from the germline V gene. In DNA, the CDR3 is TGTGCCAGCAGTGAGGGGACAAACACAGATACGCAGTATTTT. Translated, it gives CASSEGTNTDTQYF.

The chain has TRBV9 and TRBJ2-6, with 9 bases identical to TRBD2. Germline loops: CDR1 SGDLS, CDR2 YYNGEE. After removal of 3 bases from V and 1 base from J, the junction contained 8 bases not matched to a gene. This CDR3 region has 18 residues. In nucleotides, the CDR3 is TGTGCCAGCAGCGCGCCGGGACTAGCCTTTTCTGGGGCCAACGTCCTGACTTTC. Protein sequence: CASSAPGLAFSGANVLTF.

This clone was observed a few times. The chain uses TRBV6-6 and TRBJ1-4; D gene ambiguous. With 5 bases removed from V and 0 bases from J, the gap between germline ends came to 7 bases. From germline, CDR1 is MNHNY and CDR2 SVGAGI (reference sequence). This CDR3 region has 14 residues. CDR3 nucleotide sequence: TGTGCCAGCAGTGTACAGCCAACTAATGAAAAACTGTTTTTT. Translation: CASSVQPTNEKLFF.

This clone was observed a handful of times. CDR3 loop: CASSLPTTKETQYF. As DNA, the CDR3 is TGTGCCAGCAGCTTACCCACTACTAAAGAGACCCAGTACTTC. The chain couples TRBV7-9 to TRBJ2-5; no definite D call. The germline V gene encodes CDR1 SEHNR and CDR2 FQNEAQ (reference sequence). The V end was cut by 2 bases, the J end by 3 bases, with 10 bases between. This CDR3 region has 14 residues.

The rearrangement links TRBV30 to TRBJ2-7, with 9 bases matching TRBD2. CDR3 length: 14 amino acids. With 3 bases clipped from V and 7 bases from J, the junction kept 10 bases outside the gene matches. CDR1 GTSNPN and CDR2 SVGIG come from the germline V gene (reference sequence). CDR3 DNA sequence: TGTGCCTGGAGATGGGGCGGGAGGGCCGAGGAGCAGTACTTC. This translates into CAWRWGGRAEEQYF.

The chain carries TRBV27 and TRBJ2-7; the D call may be TRBD1 or TRBD2 (5 bases each). CDR1 MNHEY and CDR2 SMNVEV come from the germline V gene (reference sequence). This CDR3 is built from 12 residues. Trimming pared 8 bases from V and 8 bases from J, leaving 16 bases between. The CDR3 nucleotides are TGTGCCAGCTCCCAGCCGGGGCGCCAGCAGTACTTC. It yields the protein CASSQPGRQQYF.

The sample holds a few counts of this clone. The V call is TRBV29-1, the J call TRBJ2-7; 8 bases agree with TRBD2. Germline V lookup: CDR1 SQVTM, CDR2 ANQGSEA. The trim removed 5 bases at V and 0 bases at J, leaving 6 bases unmatched. The CDR3 is 14 amino acids. The CDR3 here is CSVRLALNSYEQYF. The CDR3 nucleotides are TGCAGCGTTAGACTAGCGCTAAACTCCTACGAGCAGTACTTC.

The chain combines TRBV27 with TRBJ2-3, with 7 bases identical to TRBD2. Per the germline V gene, CDR1 is MNHEY and CDR2 is SMNVEV (reference sequence). CDR3 length: 13 amino acids. V lost 3 bases and J lost 5; bases outside the gene matches: 2. The CDR3 region has the DNA TGTGCCAGCAGTTTTGCGGGAGAAGATACGCAGTATTTT. Residues: CASSFAGEDTQYF.

J is TRBJ2-3 and V is TRBV7-9; unclear D gene. The CDR3 runs to 15 residues. V was cut by 1 base and J by 2 bases, with 10 bases left in between. CDR1 and CDR2 (germline): SEHNR, FQNEAQ (reference sequence). CDR3 residues: CASSLVVAVTDTQYF. The CDR3 region has the DNA TGTGCCAGCAGCTTAGTCGTCGCAGTCACAGATACGCAGTATTTT. Supplemented by reference TRBV7-9 and TRBJ2-3, the full variable domain reads DTGVSQNPRHKITKRGQNVTFRCDPISEHNRLYWYRQTLGQGPEFLTYFQNEAQLEKSRLLSDRFSAERPKGSFSTLEIQRTEQGDSAMYLCASSLVVAVTDTQYFGPGTRLTVL.

This clone was detected once. As DNA, the CDR3 is TGTGCCAGCAGTTTCCGGGGACAGGCGGCCTACAATGAGCAGTTCTTC. Translated: CASSFRGQAAYNEQFF. This chain uses TRBV27 with TRBJ2-1; 8 bases align to TRBD1. Per germline, CDR1 MNHEY and CDR2 SMNVEV (reference sequence). CDR3 length: 16 amino acids. The J segment lost 2 bases and the V segment lost 3 bases, leaving 6 bases of the junction unmatched.

The J gene is TRBJ2-2, the V gene TRBV9, with D possibly TRBD2 on 5 matching bases. This CDR3 comprises 14 residues. Germline CDR1 reads SGDLS; CDR2 reads YYNGEE. Trimming cost V 0 bases and J 6 bases, with 9 bases left between them. The CDR3 bases are TGTGCCAGCAGCGTAGACGGCGGGTCCGGGGAGCTGTTTTTT. It encodes CASSVDGGSGELFF.

The J gene is TRBJ2-3, the V gene TRBV2; tentative D call: TRBD2 (5 bases). Germline values: CDR1 SNHLY, CDR2 FYNNEI. The CDR3 has 11 amino acids. CDR3 bases: TGTGCTTCCCGAGGGTTAGATACGCAGTATTTT. It yields the protein CASRGLDTQYF.

CDR3 protein: CAWSFRREGYTF. CDR3 nucleotides: TGTGCCTGGAGTTTCCGCCGGGAAGGCTACACCTTC. The rearrangement joins TRBV30 to TRBJ1-2; no firm D call. CDR1 and CDR2 (germline): GTSNPN, SVGIG (reference sequence). V gave up 2 bases and J gave up 8 bases, with 12 bases separating them. The CDR3 consists of 12 residues.

Here the CDR3 DNA reads TGTGCCAGCTCTCCGGGCGGGGTGCAGTACTTC. Translating gives CASSPGGVQYF. The chain recombines TRBV6-5 with TRBJ2-7; a weak D match, TRBD2 (6 bases). CDR1 is MNHEY and CDR2 is SVGAGI in the germline V gene. The V gene lost 8 bases and the J gene lost 9 bases, with 14 bases spanning the gap. The CDR3 has 11 amino acids.

The chain uses TRBV19 and TRBJ1-3; D unresolved. The ends were cut back, 1 base at V and 4 bases at J, with 5 bases in the middle. The CDR3 loop spans 13 amino acids. Looked up from germline, CDR1 is LNHDA and CDR2 is SQIVND (reference sequence). This CDR3 reads CASSIARGNTIYF. The CDR3 nucleotides read TGTGCCAGTAGTATAGCCAGAGGAAACACCATATATTTT.

The rearrangement joins TRBV25-1 to TRBJ2-7; D remains ambiguous. Germline loops: CDR1 MGHDK, CDR2 SYGVNS. V was cut by 8 bases and J by 6 bases, with 11 bases left in between. This CDR3 has 11 amino acids. The CDR3 spells CASGPLGEQYF. The CDR3 DNA reads as TGTGCCAGCGGACCCCTGGGCGAGCAGTACTTC.

This sequence joins TRBV29-1 and TRBJ2-7, with D possibly TRBD1 on 5 matching bases. V dropped 5 bases and J dropped 2 bases, with 13 bases sitting between them. Germline V gene data show CDR1 as SQVTM and CDR2 as ANQGSEA. This CDR3 comprises 13 residues. Here the CDR3 reads CSVTGHQPYEQYF. CDR3 sequence (DNA): TGCAGCGTTACAGGACACCAACCCTACGAGCAGTACTTC.

This chain uses TRBV5-1 with TRBJ2-7; D is unclear. The CDR3 sequence is 14 residues long. Germline V gives CDR1 SGHRS, CDR2 YFSETQ. V lost 0 bases to trimming and J lost 0 bases, with 7 bases between them. The CDR3 sequence: CASSLAGDSYEQYF. The DNA of the CDR3 is TGCGCCAGCAGCTTGGCAGGAGACTCCTACGAGCAGTACTTC.